This is a list of T cell receptor beta chains from one sample in a study of cytomegalovirus exposure and HLA in healthy donors. Repertoires were generated with immunoSEQ multiplex PCR, while TCRdb's copy carries only in-frame clones and drops some. The sample yields around 230,000 clones, just under 80% seen once. Specimen: PBMCs. These receptors were obtained from a boy under 18 in good health and CMV-seronegative. Both conserved end residues are part of each CDR3. Each record gives: V gene, clone size, CDR3 protein. The size field is filled for only some rows; it gives once, few, many or a size class.

>TRBV5-1|.
CASSPDRVYGYTF
>TRBV7-9|.
CASSPLSRGYEQYF
>TRBV4-1|.
CASSQVGRDGEQYF
>TRBV5-6|.
CASSLESRGTYEQYF
>TRBV4-1|.
CASSQRLGLETGELFF
>TRBV6-4|few
CASSEALAGGHEQFF
>TRBV5-4|.
CASSLGESSYEQYF
>TRBV5-1|once
CASSLVGWELFF
>TRBV27|.
CASSPPDRGSEKLFF
>TRBV19|.
CASTPWDRNQPQHF
>TRBV4-1|few
CASSQELTSGRGDEQFF
>TRBV9|.
CASSVGGGTGQPQHF
>TRBV10-3|.
CAIRKEFEQFF
>TRBV30|.
CAWSVSGSLYGYTF
>TRBV7-6|once
CASSLGRGDNSPPHF
>TRBV9|.
CASSLAEAITEAFF
>TRBV2|.
CASSPGLATNEQFF
>TRBV12-5|.
CASGSGLDQPQHF
>TRBV5-1|.
CASSLGDRGRWETQYF
>TRBV5-1|.
CASSLVWEGQGRNEQFF
>TRBV4-1|.
CASSQEPGMNTEAFF
>TRBV4-2|.
CASSPLGGNTEAFF
>TRBV7-9|.
CASSLGTSGYTDTQYF
>TRBV6-1|.
CASSEEEEKLFF
>TRBV5-8|.
CASSKHLEAPGTEAFF
>TRBV27|once
CASSFLRGGDTEAFF
>TRBV7-8|once
CASSLADRGRAGYTF
>TRBV6-1|.
CASKIPGLAENEQFF
>TRBV5-1|.
CASSSGQGLYGYTF
>TRBV29-1|.
CSVDSSGIYNEQFF
>TRBV7-6|.
CASSLGTGRTEAFF
>TRBV9|once
CASSPTRGGLHEQFF
>TRBV9|few
CASSVTGTGVTGELFF
>TRBV19|.
CASNAGQGGSAQYF
>TRBV13|.
CASSPADPGVWEREVADTQYF
>TRBV2|once
CASSVPAGGRSNTGELFF
>TRBV20-1|.
CSAPLRGGYTF
>TRBV5-4|.
CASSLGGLALREQYF
>TRBV2|.
CASTSTSEQPQHF
>TRBV10-1|few
CASSDVDRPNQPQHF
>TRBV6-1|.
CETQIQEGTEAFF
>TRBV15|few
CATSWANTEAFF
>TRBV5-4|.
CASSLVGSGTVAYGYTF
>TRBV19|.
CASSIGDAEAFF
>TRBV28|few
CASIPLKGGGADEQFF
>TRBV7-3|few
CASSLMGQGNQPQHF
>TRBV30|.
CAWSVQRQGSDGYTF
>TRBV6-5|.
CASSYSVRQGEGEQFF
>TRBV5-1|.
CASSLGQGRDTGELFF
>TRBV19|once
CASSEGQGAPTNYGYTF
>TRBV9|.
CASSVTTGRTEAFF
>TRBV7-9|.
CASSLVNTDTQYF
>TRBV11-2|.
CASSLGRSTEAFF